This T cell receptor (beta chain) is drawn from a study of identical twins. This clonotype was counted between two and nine times. A single record per CDR3 protein comes from TCRdb applying MiXCR to the 5' RACE reads. Of 1.5 million to 2 million distinct CDR3 sequences in the sample, around a third are singletons; the top ten hold around 0.3%. Germline V CDR1 and CDR2: WNHNN, SYGVQD (reference sequence). V lost 0 bases, J lost 3 bases, and 6 bases stayed unmatched. The CDR3 length is 16 residues. The TCR originated in a newborn girl in good health. Material: cord blood. V usage is TRBV10-1 and J usage is TRBJ1-2; TRBD1 aligns across 8 bases. The CDR3 here is CASSESKGTGHYGYTF. CDR3 nucleotide sequence: TGCGCCAGCAGTGAGTCTAAAGGGACAGGCCACTATGGCTACACCTTC.